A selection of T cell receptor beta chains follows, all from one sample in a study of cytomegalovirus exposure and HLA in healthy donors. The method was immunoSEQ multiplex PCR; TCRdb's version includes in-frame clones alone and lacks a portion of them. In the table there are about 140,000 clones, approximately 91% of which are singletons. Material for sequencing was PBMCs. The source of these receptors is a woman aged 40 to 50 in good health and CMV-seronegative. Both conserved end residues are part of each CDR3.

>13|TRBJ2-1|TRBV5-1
CASSQFSDNEQFF
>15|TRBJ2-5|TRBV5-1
CASYIGEFVQETQYF
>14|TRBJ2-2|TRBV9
CASSVARNTGELFF
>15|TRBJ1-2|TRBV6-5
CASRYSTGAVYGYTF
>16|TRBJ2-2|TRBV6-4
CASSQNPGLNTGELFF
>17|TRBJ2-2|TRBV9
CASSVGVAGVSTGELFF
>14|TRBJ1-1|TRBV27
CASSLATGDPEAFF
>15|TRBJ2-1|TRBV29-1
CSVGRGQSGYNEQFF
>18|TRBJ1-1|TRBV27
CASSGPGTGAPMNTEAFF
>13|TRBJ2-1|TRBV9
CASTLGSGDEQFF
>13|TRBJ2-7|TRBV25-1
CASSEPGSYEQYF
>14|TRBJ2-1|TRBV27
CASRETRLLPEQFF
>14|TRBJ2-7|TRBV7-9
CASSKGTDSYEQYF
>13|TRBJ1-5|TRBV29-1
CSVVSGENQPQHF
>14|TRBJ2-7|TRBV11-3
CASSLIGGPTEQYF
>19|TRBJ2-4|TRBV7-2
CASSAAGLAGGPVKNIQYF
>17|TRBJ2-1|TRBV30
CAWSFPQREGKYNEQFF
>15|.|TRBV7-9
CASSLVGTGEDEQYF
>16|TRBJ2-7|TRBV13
CASSPNRGAGVREQYF
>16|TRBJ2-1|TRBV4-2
CASSHQAGGTYNEQFF
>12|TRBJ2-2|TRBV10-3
CAPSSGRGELFF